The 29 T cell receptor beta chains in this list originate from one sample, sequenced in a study of vaccination and CD4 T cells after COVID-19. The Oncomine TCR Beta short-read assay sequenced DNA from cultured CD4+ T cells. Using its own MiXCR run on the PCR reads, TCRdb lists one record per CDR3 protein. The repertoire holds under 3,500 distinct CDR3 sequences, around three quarters seen once, with approximately 20% in the top ten. The sample's treatment: approximately nine-day PBMC culture with coronavirus spike peptide pools or control peptides (ViraFEST assay). Their cognate antigens are unknown. The material sequenced was CD4+ T cells from blood, cultured in vitro. These receptors all stem from a human donor who had recovered from COVID-19.

The J gene is TRBJ2-7, the V gene TRBV6-2 or TRBV6-3; possibly TRBD1 for D (6 bases). Germline loops: CDR1 MNHEY, CDR2 SVGEGT. Trimming pared 6 bases from V and 6 bases from J, leaving 15 bases between. The CDR3 has 13 residues. The CDR3 is CASRPTGVGEQYF. The DNA for the CDR3 is TGTGCCAGCAGGCCGACAGGCGTCGGCGAGCAGTACTTC.

This clonotype qualifies as hyperexpanded. This chain uses TRBV20-1 with TRBJ1-5; 9 bases match TRBD1. Germline V gene lookup returns CDR1 DFQATT and CDR2 SNEGSKA (reference sequence). V was clipped by 7 bases and J by 3 bases; unmatched bases: 10. The CDR3 runs to 15 residues. The CDR3 spells CSGGSRTGANQPQHF. CDR3 nucleotide sequence: TGCAGTGGTGGTTCTCGGACAGGGGCCAATCAGCCCCAGCATTTT.

The chain couples TRBV12-3 or TRBV12-4 to TRBJ1-4, with D tentatively TRBD1 (6 bases). The CDR3 is 14 residues long. V was cut by 6 bases and J by 8 bases, with 16 bases left in between. The DNA of the CDR3 is TGTGCCAGCAGCACCAGAGGGGGTGTCGAAAAACTGTTTTTT. This gives the protein CASSTRGGVEKLFF.

This clonotype came up once. The CDR3 reads CASRKGSLNIQYF. DNA for the CDR3: TGTGCCAGCAGGAAAGGCTCTTTAAACATTCAGTACTTC. This rearrangement joins TRBV7-2 to TRBJ2-4; D gene uncertain. Germline V gene data show CDR1 as SGHTA and CDR2 as FQGNSA. Between the trimmed V and J ends, which lost 6 bases and 6 bases, there was a span of 12 bases. The CDR3 sequence is 13 residues long. Based on the CDR3 plus reference TRBV7-2 and TRBJ2-4, the full variable domain is GAGVSQSPSNKVTEKGKDVELRCDPISGHTALYWYRQSLGQGLEFLIYFQGNSAPDKSGLPSDRFSAERTGGSVSTLTIQRTQQEDSAVYLCASRKGSLNIQYFGAGTRLSVL.

J is TRBJ1-1 and V is TRBV10-3; D remains unclear. The germline V gene has CDR1 ENHRY and CDR2 SYGVKD. Deletions cut 4 bases from V and 4 bases from J, with 4 bases between. This CDR3 is built from 11 residues. This CDR3 reads CAISGSTEAFF. In DNA, the CDR3 is TGTGCCATCAGTGGCAGCACTGAAGCTTTCTTT.

The CDR3 region is CASSSAADGVGYGYTF. The CDR3 nucleotides read TGTGCCAGCAGCTCGGCCGCTGATGGGGTGGGCTATGGCTACACCTTC. This chain uses TRBV7-2 with TRBJ1-2; D gene ambiguous. V lost 4 bases and J lost 4, with 19 bases in between. Per the germline V gene, CDR1 is SGHTA and CDR2 is FQGNSA. CDR3 size: 16 residues.

By share of the sample, this clonotype is medium-sized. V gene TRBV14 combines with J gene TRBJ1-2, with TRBD1 matching over 7 bases. The CDR3 covers 15 residues. Germline CDR1 is SGHDN and CDR2 is FVKESK. V lost 4 bases, J lost 4 bases, and 9 bases stayed unmatched. As DNA, the CDR3 is TGTGCCAGCAGCCCCCGCGAGGGGGCCGTCTATGGCTACACCTTC. Amino acids: CASSPREGAVYGYTF.

The chain carries TRBV10-1 and TRBJ2-3; D call uncertain. Germline V gives CDR1 WNHNN, CDR2 SYGVQD (reference sequence). CDR3 length: 13 residues. V lost 4 bases and J 1 base, leaving 6 bases between the germline ends. Here the CDR3 DNA reads TGCGCCAGCAGTGTTCCAGGCACAGATACGCAGTATTTT. This encodes CASSVPGTDTQYF.

The chain links TRBV7-9 to TRBJ2-5; 10 nucleotides line up with TRBD1. The CDR3 loop spans 14 amino acids. Germline CDR1 and CDR2: SEHNR and FQNEAQ (reference sequence). V shed 5 bases and J 2 bases; nucleotides not matched to a gene: 2. This CDR3 is CASSLGQGQETQYF. For the CDR3, the DNA is TGTGCCAGCAGCCTGGGACAGGGGCAAGAGACCCAGTACTTC. Supplemented by reference TRBV7-9 and TRBJ2-5, the full variable domain reads DTGVSQNPRHKITKRGQNVTFRCDPISEHNRLYWYRQTLGQGPEFLTYFQNEAQLEKSRLLSDRFSAERPKGSFSTLEIQRTEQGDSAMYLCASSLGQGQETQYFGPGTRLLVL.

J is TRBJ2-3 and V is TRBV19, with no clear D. Germline V lookup: CDR1 LNHDA, CDR2 SQIVND (reference sequence). V lost 6 bases, J lost 1 base, and 14 bases lay in between. The CDR3 runs to 15 residues. The CDR3 region is CASSRILGGTDTQYF. The CDR3 DNA reads TGTGCCAGTAGCAGGATTCTCGGCGGCACAGATACGCAGTATTTT.

The chain combines TRBV15 with TRBJ1-3; 8 nucleotides agree with TRBD1. This CDR3 comprises 16 residues. The V gene's germline CDR1 is LNHNV and CDR2 YYDKDF (reference sequence). V dropped 5 bases and J dropped 7; count of bases not matched to a gene: 13. The CDR3 DNA follows: TGTGCCACCAGCGGGGCCGGAGACAGGGGAGGCAACACCATATATTTT. Translated: CATSGAGDRGGNTIYF.

V gene TRBV7-2 combines with J gene TRBJ1-6; D gene unclear. Germline V gene sequence: CDR1 SGHTA, CDR2 FQGNSA. This CDR3 spans 12 amino acids. Trimming shortened V by 3 bases and J by 6 bases, and 3 bases separated the two germline ends. The CDR3 here is CASSFGNSPLHF. The CDR3 DNA is TGTGCCAGCAGCTTTGGTAATTCACCCCTCCACTTT.

V gene TRBV7-2 combines with J gene TRBJ1-1; 9 nucleotides align to TRBD1. Germline CDR1 and CDR2: SGHTA and FQGNSA. This CDR3 spans 18 amino acids. The V gene end was trimmed by 5 bases and the J gene end by 1 base; junction bases not matched to a gene: 14. DNA of the CDR3: TGTGCCAGCAGCCCTGATCCGGGACAGGGTAGGGCGAACACTGAAGCTTTCTTT. This translates into CASSPDPGQGRANTEAFF.

The chain is built from TRBV6-1 and TRBJ1-6, with no clear D. The length of the CDR3 is 12 residues. Germline V CDR1 and CDR2: MNHNS, SASEGT. Deletions cut 10 bases from V and 2 bases from J, with 6 bases between. Here the CDR3 reads CATRTYNSPLHF. CDR3 in DNA: TGTGCCACCCGTACCTATAATTCACCCCTCCACTTT.

This chain links TRBV20-1 with TRBJ2-5, with D unresolved. The CDR3 loop spans 16 amino acids. Germline CDR1 DFQATT, CDR2 SNEGSKA (reference sequence). V was cut by 1 base and J by 5 bases, with 20 bases left in between. CDR3 protein: CSARGGRGRDRETQYF. CDR3 nucleotide sequence: TGCAGTGCTAGAGGGGGTAGAGGACGCGACCGGGAGACCCAGTACTTC.

The chain is built from TRBV7-9 and TRBJ2-6; D ambiguous. The CDR3 has 18 residues. Germline lookup yields CDR1 SEHNR and CDR2 FQNEAQ (reference sequence). Trimming took off 2 bases at V and 4 bases at J, with 18 bases between the two ends. CDR3 DNA: TGTGCCAGCAGCTTACTTTTCTCAAGCATCTCCGGGGCCAACGTCCTGACTTTC. Its protein product is CASSLLFSSISGANVLTF. The variable domain in full, with the rest retrieved from reference TRBV7-9 and TRBJ2-6, is DTGVSQNPRHKITKRGQNVTFRCDPISEHNRLYWYRQTLGQGPEFLTYFQNEAQLEKSRLLSDRFSAERPKGSFSTLEIQRTEQGDSAMYLCASSLLFSSISGANVLTFGAGSRLTVL.

The rearrangement joins TRBV2 to TRBJ1-4; D unresolved. Trimming stripped 5 bases from V and 8 bases from J, with 6 bases between. The length of the CDR3 is 11 residues. Looked up from germline, CDR1 is SNHLY and CDR2 is FYNNEI. The CDR3 nucleotides read TGTGCCAGCAGTCCTCAAGAAAAACTGTTTTTT. Translating gives CASSPQEKLFF.

The chain carries TRBV5-6 and TRBJ1-2; a weak D match, TRBD1 (5 bases). Germline loops: CDR1 SGHDT, CDR2 YYEEEE. The CDR3 is made up of 15 amino acids. The ends were cut back, 0 bases at V and 8 bases at J, with 17 bases in the middle. CDR3 sequence (DNA): TGTGCCAGCAGCTTGGCGTTTGGGGGTTCTAGGGGCTACACCTTC. Residues: CASSLAFGGSRGYTF. The full variable domain, its missing parts supplied by reference TRBV5-6 and TRBJ1-2, is DAGVTQSPTHLIKTRGQQVTLRCSPKSGHDTVSWYQQALGQGPQFIFQYYEEEERQRGNFPDRFSGHQFPNYSSELNVNALLLGDSALYLCASSLAFGGSRGYTFGSGTRLTVV.

The CDR3: CASSPINSYNEQFF. CDR3 nucleotide sequence: TGTGCCAGCTCGCCTATAAACAGTTACAATGAGCAGTTCTTC. The rearrangement links TRBV18 to TRBJ2-1; D uncertain. Germline V gives CDR1 KGHSH, CDR2 LQKENI. This CDR3 region has 14 residues. Deletions cut 6 bases from V and 4 bases from J, with 13 bases between.

The chain carries TRBV5-8 and TRBJ1-5; tentatively, D is TRBD1 (5 bases). V lost 0 bases and J lost 6, with 19 bases in between. The V gene's germline CDR1 is SGHTS and CDR2 YDEGEE. The CDR3 consists of 17 residues. The chain's CDR3 is CASSLDLGLAGLQPQHF. CDR3 in DNA: TGTGCCAGCAGCTTGGATTTAGGGTTGGCAGGGCTTCAGCCCCAGCATTTT.

This chain uses TRBV6-1 with TRBJ1-5; TRBD1 matches at 8 bases. V shed 5 bases, J shed 2 bases, and the junction held 5 bases outside the gene matches. Germline lookup yields CDR1 MNHNS and CDR2 SASEGT. The CDR3 runs to 15 residues. CDR3 in amino acids: CASSRGQAGNQPQHF. CDR3 sequence (DNA): TGTGCCAGCAGTCGGGGACAGGCGGGCAATCAGCCCCAGCATTTT.

A single count supports this clonotype. The chain carries TRBV30 and TRBJ1-1; D is unresolved. Germline V gives CDR1 GTSNPN, CDR2 SVGIG (reference sequence). There are 16 residues in the CDR3. The V and J ends lost 1 base and 1 base respectively, with 16 bases between them. CDR3 sequence (DNA): TGTGCCTGGAGTGGGGAGAGCCGAGGAGGGAACACTGAAGCTTTCTTT. This translates into CAWSGESRGGNTEAFF.

V usage is TRBV6-1 and J usage is TRBJ1-5; TRBD1 aligns across 8 bases. The CDR3 length is 13 residues. The V gene end was trimmed by 6 bases and the J gene end by 8 bases; junction bases not matched to a gene: 6. Germline CDR1 is MNHNS and CDR2 is SASEGT. The CDR3 nucleotides are TGTGCCAGCAGCAACAGGGGGGGGAAGCCCCAGCATTTT. It is translated as CASSNRGGKPQHF.

This clonotype was detected a few times. The genes are TRBV18 and TRBJ2-5, with D uncertain. V lost 4 bases, J lost 2 bases, and 2 bases lay in between. This CDR3 region has 11 residues. Germline values: CDR1 KGHSH, CDR2 LQKENI. The chain's CDR3 is CASSQQETQYF. The DNA of the CDR3 is TGTGCCAGCTCACAACAAGAGACCCAGTACTTC.

The V call is TRBV27, the J call TRBJ1-1; perhaps TRBD1 as D (5 bases). There are 16 residues in the CDR3. Germline CDR1 MNHEY, CDR2 SMNVEV (reference sequence). V was cut by 1 base and J by 11 bases, with 23 bases left in between. This CDR3 is CASSLFPGTDRGSAFF. The CDR3, as DNA: TGTGCCAGCAGTTTATTCCCCGGAACAGACCGGGGGAGCGCTTTCTTT.

The V call is TRBV20-1, the J call TRBJ2-2, with D uncertain. Per the germline V gene, CDR1 is DFQATT and CDR2 is SNEGSKA (reference sequence). The CDR3 is 14 residues long. The ends were cut back, 1 base at V and 0 bases at J, with 6 bases in the middle. CDR3 bases: TGCAGTGCTAGAGTGGATTCGAACACCGGGGAGCTGTTTTTT. The encoded protein is CSARVDSNTGELFF.

This clonotype was detected once. This chain connects TRBV5-1 to TRBJ1-2; D unclear. Between the trimmed V and J ends, which lost 0 bases and 1 base, there was a span of 16 bases. CDR1 and CDR2 from the germline V gene are SGHRS and YFSETQ. The CDR3 consists of 17 residues. CDR3 in DNA: TGCGCCAGCAGCTTGGTGGGGTCCCGGCGGGGTAACTATGGCTACACCTTC. This codes for CASSLVGSRRGNYGYTF.

The chain carries TRBV20-1 and TRBJ2-2, with D hard to call. Trimming cost V 1 base and J 2 bases, with 8 bases left between them. CDR3 length: 14 amino acids. CDR1 and CDR2 (germline): DFQATT, SNEGSKA (reference sequence). CDR3 sequence: CSARGYSNTGELFF. CDR3 nucleotides: TGCAGTGCTAGAGGATATAGCAACACCGGGGAGCTGTTTTTT.

The genes are TRBV7-6 and TRBJ1-3, with a tentative D call TRBD1 (5 bases). This CDR3 is built from 15 residues. Trimming removed 2 bases from V and 2 bases from J, with 10 bases in between. Germline-derived CDR1 and CDR2 are SGHVS and FNYEAQ. CDR3 nucleotide sequence: TGTGCCAGCAGCTTACAGGGACTTGCTGGAAACACCATATATTTT. This gives the protein CASSLQGLAGNTIYF. The whole variable domain, filled in from reference TRBV7-6 and TRBJ1-3, reads GAGVSQSPRYKVTKRGQDVALRCDPISGHVSLYWYRQALGQGPEFLTYFNYEAQQDKSGLPNDRFSAERPEGSISTLTIQRTEQRDSAMYRCASSLQGLAGNTIYFGEGSWLTVV.